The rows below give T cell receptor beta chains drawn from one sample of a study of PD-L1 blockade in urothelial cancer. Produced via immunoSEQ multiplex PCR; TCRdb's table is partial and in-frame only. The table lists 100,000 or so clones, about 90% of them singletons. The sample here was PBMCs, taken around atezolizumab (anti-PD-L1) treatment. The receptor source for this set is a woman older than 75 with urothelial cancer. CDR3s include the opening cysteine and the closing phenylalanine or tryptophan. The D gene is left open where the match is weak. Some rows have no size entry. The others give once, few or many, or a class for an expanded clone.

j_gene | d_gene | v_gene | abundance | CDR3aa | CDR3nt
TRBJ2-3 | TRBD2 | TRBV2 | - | CASSEIAGAGTDTQYF | TGTGCCAGCAGTGAGATAGCGGGAGCTGGCACAGATACGCAGTATTTT
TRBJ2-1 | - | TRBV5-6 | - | CASSLAWELTYNEQFF | TGTGCCAGCAGCTTGGCGTGGGAGTTGACCTACAATGAGCAGTTCTTC
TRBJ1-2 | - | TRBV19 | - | CASSPTGGGGYTF | TGTGCCAGTAGTCCTACAGGTGGCGGTGGCTACACCTTC
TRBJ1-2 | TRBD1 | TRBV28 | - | CASRYGQGAKGYTF | TGTGCCAGCAGATATGGTCAGGGGGCTAAAGGCTACACCTTC
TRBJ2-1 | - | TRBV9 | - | CASSLRLPPLGEQFF | TGTGCCAGCAGCCTCCGACTACCCCCGCTTGGTGAGCAGTTCTTC
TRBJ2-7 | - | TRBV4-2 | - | CASSPGQSSYEQYF | TGTGCCAGCAGCCCAGGACAGAGCTCCTACGAGCAGTACTTC
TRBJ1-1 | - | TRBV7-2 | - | CASSLAREAFF | TGTGCCAGCAGCTTAGCCAGGGAAGCTTTCTTT
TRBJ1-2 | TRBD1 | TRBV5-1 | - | CASSPGQGIVDGYTF | TGCGCCAGCAGCCCAGGACAGGGAATTGTTGATGGCTACACCTTC
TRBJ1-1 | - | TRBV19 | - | CATHRGFSNPNAEAFF | TGTGCCACCCATCGAGGGTTCTCGAACCCGAACGCTGAAGCTTTCTTT
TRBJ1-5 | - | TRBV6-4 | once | CASSEGQGGQPQHF | TGTGCCAGCAGTGAAGGTCAGGGAGGACAGCCCCAGCATTTT
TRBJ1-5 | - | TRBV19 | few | CASSMGGPGQPQHF | TGTGCCAGTAGTATGGGAGGGCCGGGTCAGCCCCAGCATTTT
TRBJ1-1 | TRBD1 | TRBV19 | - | CASSLSGQGNTEAFF | TGTGCCAGTAGTCTATCGGGACAGGGGAACACTGAAGCTTTCTTT
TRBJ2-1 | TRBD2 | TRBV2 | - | CASSGFSGRGNEQFF | TGTGCCAGCAGTGGTTTTAGCGGGAGAGGTAATGAGCAGTTCTTC
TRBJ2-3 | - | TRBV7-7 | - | CASSLRLAENGLKFTDTQYF | TGTGCCAGCAGCTTACGTTTAGCGGAGAATGGGTTGAAGTTCACAGATACGCAGTATTTT
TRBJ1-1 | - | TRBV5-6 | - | CASSLRDTLKPNTEAFF | TGTGCCAGCAGCTTGCGGGACACTCTAAAACCGAACACTGAAGCTTTCTTT
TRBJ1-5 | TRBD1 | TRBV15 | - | CATSRGSTGNQPQHF | TGTGCCACCAGCAGAGGATCGACAGGGAATCAGCCCCAGCATTTT
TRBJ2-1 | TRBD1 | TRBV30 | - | CAWSATGVNEQFF | TGTGCCTGGAGTGCGACAGGGGTAAATGAGCAGTTCTTC
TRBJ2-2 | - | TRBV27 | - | CASTSPGRTQNTGELFF | TGTGCCAGCACTAGCCCCGGCAGGACTCAGAACACCGGGGAGCTGTTTTTT
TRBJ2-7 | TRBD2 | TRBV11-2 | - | CASSFGLAGEYEQYF | TGTGCCAGCAGCTTCGGGCTAGCGGGAGAGTACGAGCAGTACTTC
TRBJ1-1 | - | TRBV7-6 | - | CASSLVLRGTEAFF | TGTGCCAGCAGCTTAGTTTTGCGAGGTACTGAAGCTTTCTTT
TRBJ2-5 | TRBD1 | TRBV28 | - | CASSFPGQGKTQYF | TGTGCCAGCAGTTTTCCCGGACAGGGAAAGACCCAGTACTTC
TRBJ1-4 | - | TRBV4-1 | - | CASSQEGGLPEEKLFF | TGCGCCAGCAGCCAAGAAGGAGGACTCCCGGAGGAAAAACTGTTTTTT
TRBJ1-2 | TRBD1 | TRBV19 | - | CASSIRDRSFYGYTF | TGTGCCAGTAGTATCAGGGACAGATCTTTCTATGGCTACACCTTC
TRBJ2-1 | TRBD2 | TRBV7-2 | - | CASRGGVNEQFF | TGTGCCAGCAGGGGGGGGGTCAATGAGCAGTTCTTC
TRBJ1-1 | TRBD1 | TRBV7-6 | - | CASSPQTGSLNTEAFF | TGTGCCAGCAGCCCCCAGACAGGGTCTTTGAACACTGAAGCTTTCTTT
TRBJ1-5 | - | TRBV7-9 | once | CASSSGEGSNQPQHF | TGTGCCAGCAGCTCAGGAGAGGGTTCCAATCAGCCCCAGCATTTT
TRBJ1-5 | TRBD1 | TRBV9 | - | CASSVGQGDQPQHF | TGTGCCAGCAGCGTTGGACAGGGGGATCAGCCCCAGCATTTT
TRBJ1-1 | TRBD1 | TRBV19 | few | CASSIRQGVAEAFF | TGTGCCAGTAGTATCCGACAGGGGGTCGCTGAAGCTTTCTTT
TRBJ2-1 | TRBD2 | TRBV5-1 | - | CASSVSGTTYNEQFF | TGCGCCAGCAGCGTTAGCGGGACTACCTACAATGAGCAGTTCTTC
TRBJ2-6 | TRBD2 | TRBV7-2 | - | CASSLEGRALGGANVLTF | TGTGCCAGCAGCTTAGAAGGGAGGGCATTAGGTGGGGCCAACGTCCTGACTTTC
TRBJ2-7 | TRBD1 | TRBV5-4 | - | CASSVTHPGQGAYEQYF | TGTGCCAGCAGCGTCACCCATCCGGGACAGGGGGCCTACGAGCAGTACTTC
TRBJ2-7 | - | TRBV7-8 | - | CASSLGGPYEQYF | TGTGCCAGCAGCTTAGGAGGTCCCTACGAGCAGTACTTC
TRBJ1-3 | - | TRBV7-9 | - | CASSSQGPFGNTIYF | TGTGCCAGCAGCTCCCAGGGTCCATTTGGAAACACCATATATTTT
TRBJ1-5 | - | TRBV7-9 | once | CASSGPSSNQPQHF | TGTGCCAGCTCAGGGCCTTCAAGCAATCAGCCCCAGCATTTT
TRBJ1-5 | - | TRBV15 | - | CATQPHMGTNQPQHF | TGTGCCACCCAGCCCCATATGGGGACTAATCAGCCCCAGCATTTT
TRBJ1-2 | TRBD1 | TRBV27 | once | CASSFWGDRGGKGYTF | TGTGCCAGCAGTTTCTGGGGGGACAGGGGAGGAAAGGGCTACACCTTC
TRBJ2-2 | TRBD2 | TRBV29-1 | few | CSYLRGGRNTGELFF | TGCAGTTACCTGCGGGGGGGAAGGAACACCGGGGAGCTGTTTTTT
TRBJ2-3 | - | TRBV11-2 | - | CASSSGVRTDTQYF | TGTGCCAGCAGCTCGGGGGTTCGCACAGATACGCAGTATTTT
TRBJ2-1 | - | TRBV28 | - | CASSLFSGVDEQFF | TGTGCCAGCAGTTTATTTTCGGGGGTCGATGAGCAGTTCTTC
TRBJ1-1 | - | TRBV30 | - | CAWSPDRTTEAFF | TGTGCCTGGAGTCCCGACAGGACCACTGAAGCTTTCTTT